Listed below are T cell receptor beta chains from one sample, sequenced in a study of cytomegalovirus exposure and HLA in healthy donors. Clones were read by immunoSEQ multiplex PCR, and TCRdb kept only the in-frame ones, dropping some. The table has 80,000 or so clones, over 60% seen once. The sequenced sample was PBMCs. The receptors derive from a male donor in good health and CMV-seropositive. CDR3s include the opening cysteine and the closing phenylalanine or tryptophan. The order of the fields is D gene, clone size, V gene, J gene, CDR3 length, CDR3 DNA, CDR3 protein. A D gene is named only where the DNA matches it firmly. Part of the rows lack a size; the others show once, few, many or a class for expanded clones.

D: .; size: .; V: TRBV30; J: TRBJ1-5; length: 13; DNA: TGTGCCTGGAGTGCTACAGGGAGTCAGCCCCAGCATTTT; CDR3: CAWSATGSQPQHF
D: .; size: .; V: TRBV7-9; J: TRBJ1-2; length: 14; DNA: TGTTCCAGCAGCTCACTAGGGAGGAACTATGGCTACACCTTC; CDR3: CSSSSLGRNYGYTF
D: TRBD1; size: .; V: TRBV28; J: TRBJ2-1; length: 15; DNA: TGTGCCAGCAGGCGAACAGGGGGGTCCTACAATGAGCAGTTCTTC; CDR3: CASRRTGGSYNEQFF
D: TRBD2; size: .; V: TRBV29-1; J: TRBJ2-1; length: 13; DNA: TGCAGCGCTGGACTAGCGGGATTCGATGAGCAGTTCTTC; CDR3: CSAGLAGFDEQFF
D: .; size: .; V: TRBV7-6; J: TRBJ2-5; length: 15; DNA: TGTGCCAGCAGCTTAAATCAAGGGGTCCGGGAGACCCAGTACTTC; CDR3: CASSLNQGVRETQYF
D: TRBD2; size: once; V: TRBV7-9; J: TRBJ2-7; length: 14; DNA: TGTGCCAGCACCCGGGAGGGGGGGGCCTACGAGCAGTACTTC; CDR3: CASTREGGAYEQYF
D: TRBD1; size: .; V: TRBV28; J: TRBJ2-7; length: 15; DNA: TGTGCCAGCAGTCCGCAGACAGGGGGCAGGTACGAGCAGTACTTC; CDR3: CASSPQTGGRYEQYF
D: .; size: .; V: TRBV29-1; J: TRBJ1-1; length: 12; DNA: TGCAGCGTTGTGGTGGCGAACACTGAAGCTTTCTTT; CDR3: CSVVVANTEAFF
D: TRBD1; size: few; V: TRBV6-5; J: TRBJ1-2; length: 13; DNA: TGTGCCAACCCTCCGGGACAGGGGTTTGGCTACACCTTC; CDR3: CANPPGQGFGYTF
D: .; size: .; V: TRBV7-8; J: TRBJ1-2; length: 15; DNA: TGTGCCAGCAGCTCTGGGACATCTATAAACTATGGCTACACCTTC; CDR3: CASSSGTSINYGYTF
D: TRBD2; size: .; V: TRBV19; J: TRBJ2-1; length: 14; DNA: TGTGCCAGTACTCCCGAGACTAGCCGCAATGAGCAGTTCTTC; CDR3: CASTPETSRNEQFF
D: .; size: few; V: TRBV7-9; J: TRBJ1-1; length: 14; DNA: TGTGCCAGCAGCTTCGGGGGAACGAACACTGAAGCTTTCTTT; CDR3: CASSFGGTNTEAFF
D: .; size: .; V: TRBV18; J: TRBJ1-6; length: 15; DNA: TGTGCCAGCTCACCGACCACGACATTTGGCTCACCCCTCCACTTT; CDR3: CASSPTTTFGSPLHF
D: TRBD1; size: .; V: TRBV2; J: TRBJ2-5; length: 15; DNA: TGTGCCAGCAGTCCTCACCGGGACAGCCAAGAGACCCAGTACTTC; CDR3: CASSPHRDSQETQYF
D: .; size: .; V: TRBV5-1; J: TRBJ2-1; length: 19; DNA: TGCGCCAGCAGCTTGGGAGGCCTCCCGGACTCTAAAGCCGACAATGAGCAGTTCTTC; CDR3: CASSLGGLPDSKADNEQFF
D: TRBD2; size: .; V: TRBV27; J: TRBJ2-7; length: 14; DNA: TGTGCCAGCAGTTTACGGGCGCGGGGGTTTGAGCAGTACTTC; CDR3: CASSLRARGFEQYF
D: .; size: once; V: TRBV2; J: TRBJ2-7; length: 14; DNA: TGTGCCAGCAAAAACAGGCTGATGGCCTACGAGCAGTACTTC; CDR3: CASKNRLMAYEQYF
D: TRBD1; size: .; V: TRBV28; J: TRBJ2-5; length: 15; DNA: TGTGCCAGCAGTTTTCAGAGGGGGCGGCGGGAGACCCAGTACTTC; CDR3: CASSFQRGRRETQYF
D: TRBD1; size: .; V: TRBV5-1; J: TRBJ1-4; length: 13; DNA: TGCGCCAGCAGCTTGGAGTCAGGGGGAAAACTGTTTTTT; CDR3: CASSLESGGKLFF
D: .; size: few; V: TRBV5-6; J: TRBJ1-2; length: 16; DNA: TGTGCCAGCAGCTTTAAAAGTTCCGGACAGCCCCAAGGCTACACCTTC; CDR3: CASSFKSSGQPQGYTF
D: .; size: .; V: TRBV5-1; J: TRBJ2-1; length: 15; DNA: TGCGCCAGCAGCCCGACAGGTTTCTCCTACAATGAGCAGTTCTTC; CDR3: CASSPTGFSYNEQFF
D: TRBD1; size: few; V: TRBV29-1; J: TRBJ1-2; length: 16; DNA: TGCAGCGTTGAAGTATCGGGCAGGGGGCCTAACTATGGCTACACCTTC; CDR3: CSVEVSGRGPNYGYTF